This T cell receptor (beta chain) emerged from a study of blood T cells in healthy people across ages. Study summary: The template switching approach captured approximately one barcoded beta molecule for every two T cells.

Comment on this clonotype: Its antigen remains unidentified.

Primers used in a second PCR of about 7 to 12 cycles were a sample-barcoded 5' primer and a J-beta primer mix. Carrying 12 random nucleotides, a template-switch adaptor labeled each individual cDNA molecule. Using its own MiXCR run on the 5' RACE reads, TCRdb lists one record per CDR3 protein. The data show approximately 1,700,000 distinct CDR3 sequences, with approximately 40% seen just once and 20% to 25% held by the top ten. The study's findings and limits: Roughly linear age-related decline in beta diversity appeared, significant by age 40.

Germline V gene lookup returns CDR1 SQVTM and CDR2 ANQGSEA. This CDR3 has 15 residues. Trimming shortened V by 2 bases and J by 4 bases, and 17 bases separated the two germline ends. V usage is TRBV29-1 and J usage is TRBJ1-1; the D gene is possibly TRBD1 (6 bases). The TCR comes from a human donor in good health. Sequencing was carried out using blood. CDR3 nucleotide sequence: TGCAGCGTTGAATCGGTAGGGGGGCGCGGCACTGAAGCTTTCTTT. It is translated as CSVESVGGRGTEAFF.